This T cell receptor beta chain comes out of a study of radiotherapy plus CTLA-4 blockade in lung cancer. CDR3 length equals 15 residues. With V trimmed by 1 base and J by 4 bases, 3 bases remained unmatched. Germline loops: CDR1 SGHVS, CDR2 FQNEAQ. Some clones are missing from TCRdb's copy, which holds only in-frame ones; the method was immunoSEQ multiplex PCR. In the table there are more than 95,000 clones, roughly 74% of which are singletons. In regard to this clone: Its antigen is unidentified.

Points from the study as a whole: Blood-borne expansion of tumor-derived TCR clones followed radiotherapy plus ipilimumab. Together with interferon-beta, which increased in serum after radiation, early dynamic changes in blood T cell clones were reportedly the best predictors of response.

J is TRBJ1-5 and V is TRBV7-8; 8 nucleotides match TRBD1. The clonotype was recovered from a human donor with non-small cell lung cancer who had a partial response to radiotherapy plus ipilimumab. Some clones in this sample may be carry-over from other donors' samples. Sequences were derived from peripheral blood, sampled from a patient treated with radiotherapy plus ipilimumab. CDR3 coding DNA: TGTGCCAGCAGCTTAGAAAGGACAGGGAATCAGCCCCAGCATTTT. Residues: CASSLERTGNQPQHF.